This T cell receptor beta chain was captured by sequencing in a study of blood T cell repertoires in COVID-19. Study-level information: Acute and convalescent COVID-19 samples came from the United States, Italy and Spain. T cells, B-cell-depleted T cells, or PBMCs provided the cDNA or gDNA that served as material.

In the authors' methods: Counts of nucleated cells, estimated from reference gene primer amplification, were obtained. Method: immunoSEQ multiplex PCR; TCRdb's copy keeps in-frame clones and lacks some. V, J and clone size were drawn from that table, and D and trimming were deduced from the DNA. The table lists over 450,000 clones, roughly 89% of them singletons. The junction had 7 bases not matched to a gene; V was cut back by 4 bases and J by 5 bases. The CDR3 length is 14 residues. Germline assignment: CDR1 KGHDR and CDR2 SFDVKD. The sequence derives from a man aged 18 to 30 with COVID-19, enrolled during active disease. The gene calls are TRBV24-1 and TRBJ2-7; 7 nucleotides match TRBD1. Sample: peripheral blood. The CDR3 is CATSDAGTVNEQYF. DNA of the CDR3: TGTGCCACCAGTGACGCCGGGACAGTAAACGAGCAGTACTTC.